This T cell receptor beta chain was identified during a study of blood T cells in healthy people across ages. The CDR3 loop spans 14 amino acids. The germline CDR1 and CDR2 sequences are DFQATT and SNEGSKA (reference sequence). J gave up 5 bases and V 6 bases, and 12 bases lay outside the gene matches. The use of a sample-barcoded 5' primer and a J-beta primer mix characterized a second PCR of about 7 to 12 cycles. MiXCR, run by TCRdb on the 5' RACE reads, gives a single entry per CDR3 protein. The sample contains about 1.8 million distinct CDR3 sequences, less than 50% of which appear only once. The sequenced sample consisted of blood. This sequence originates from a woman aged 40 to 55 in good health. V gene TRBV20-1 combines with J gene TRBJ2-5; 7 bases line up with TRBD1. The CDR3 region is CSARPGQTRETQYF. CDR3 bases: TGCAGTGCGCGACCGGGACAGACGAGGGAGACCCAGTACTTC.